This TCR beta chain was found in a study of spatial heterogeneity in lung cancer. Time point defined: sample taken at primary tumor resection. TCRs were sequenced from unsorted whole RNA of tumor, nontumor lung or PBMC. Study-level findings and limits: Ubiquitous expanded tumor TCRs were observed in blood more at resection than follow-up.

TCRdb processed the 5' RACE reads anew with MiXCR; each CDR3 protein has one entry. Altogether approximately 22,000 distinct CDR3 sequences are present, under 5.5% being singletons, with the ten largest covering approximately 30%. In its sample, this clonotype was seen many times. What it binds is unknown. V dropped 8 bases and J dropped 0 bases, with 9 bases sitting between them. The CDR3 length is 12 residues. Germline values: CDR1 SQVTM, CDR2 ANQGSEA. This chain connects TRBV29-1 to TRBJ2-3; D possibly corresponds to TRBD1 (5 bases). Sequenced here: PBMCs, sampled at surgery. The sequence came from a male donor with early-stage non-small cell lung cancer. This chain's CDR3 is CSKTASTDTQYF. For the CDR3, the DNA is TGCAGCAAGACAGCTAGCACAGATACGCAGTATTTT.